The source of this TCR beta chain is a study of T cell responses to AZD1222 COVID-19 vaccine. Across the whole study: Doses given second, at about 4 or about 12 weeks, were pooled.

Regarding the study as a whole: Baseline antibody screening turned up just six or seven seropositive AZD1222 recipients. Every sample of the repertoires postdated the peak T cell response. Spike-specific TCR breadth and depth rose after two AZD1222 doses.

Details on this clone: Antigen specificity is unknown.

Data came from immunoSEQ multiplex PCR; TCRdb stores just in-frame clones and leaves some out. Seen here are 200,000 or so clones, just under 90% observed once, and the top ten hold roughly 6%. Germline CDR1 MNHEY, CDR2 SVGAGI. This CDR3 is 13 amino acids long. V lost 7 bases to trimming and J lost 5 bases, with 14 bases between them. V gene TRBV6-5 combines with J gene TRBJ2-5; D remains unclear. The sequences come from peripheral blood, collected on day 0 of AZD1222 vaccination. The receptor was isolated from an adult in good health. This CDR3 is CASTFNVDETQYF. CDR3 coding DNA: TGTGCCAGCACTTTTAATGTTGACGAGACCCAGTACTTC.